This passage covers 22 T cell receptor beta chains from one sample sequenced in a study of OX40 agonist ivuxolimab in advanced cancers. The table came from immunoSEQ multiplex PCR; TCRdb's copy has only in-frame clones and leaves some out. Of about 46,000 clones in the sample, 82% were seen once. The sequenced sample was CD4+ or CD8+ T cells sorted from blood, obtained in a trial of the OX40 agonist ivuxolimab. The receptor source for this set is an adult with an advanced solid tumor such as melanoma, head and neck, liver or kidney cancer.

The genes are TRBV21-1 and TRBJ1-1; the table's D call, TRBD1, was not checked against the DNA. TRBV21-1 is an annotated pseudogene. This CDR3 region has 15 residues. The CDR3 protein is CASSNCRGARTEAFF. CDR3 in DNA: TGTGCCAGCAGCAATTGCAGGGGCGCGCGTACTGAAGCTTTCTTT.

This clone came up once. J is TRBJ2-3 and V is TRBV7-9, with D unresolved. The germline CDR1 and CDR2 sequences are SEHNR and FQNEAQ (reference sequence). V dropped 5 bases and J dropped 0 bases, with 15 bases sitting between them. CDR3 length: 16 residues. CDR3 nucleotides: TGTGCCAGCAGCAAGGAGATGCCAACTAGCACAGATACGCAGTATTTT. It yields the protein CASSKEMPTSTDTQYF. Variable domain in full (rest from reference TRBV7-9 and TRBJ2-3): DTGVSQNPRHKITKRGQNVTFRCDPISEHNRLYWYRQTLGQGPEFLTYFQNEAQLEKSRLLSDRFSAERPKGSFSTLEIQRTEQGDSAMYLCASSKEMPTSTDTQYFGPGTRLTVL.

The CDR3 nucleotides read TGTGCCAGCAGCTTTCAATGGACCAGCGGAGGGACTGAAGCTTTCTTT. The encoded protein is CASSFQWTSGGTEAFF. The chain employs TRBV7-2 and TRBJ1-1; no reliable D call. CDR1 is SGHTA, CDR2 FQGNSA, per germline. The CDR3 consists of 16 residues. The V end lost 3 bases, the J end lost 5 bases, and 19 bases lay between the germline ends.

This chain uses TRBV27 with TRBJ2-4; D tentatively reads TRBD1 or TRBD2 (5 bases each). CDR1 is MNHEY, CDR2 SMNVEV, per germline (reference sequence). This CDR3 has 14 amino acids. The V end was cut by 2 bases, the J end by 7 bases, with 12 bases between. Written as DNA, the CDR3 is TGTGCCAGCAGTTTAAGACAGTGGGGGAACATTCAGTACTTC. It is translated as CASSLRQWGNIQYF.

This rearrangement joins TRBV2 to TRBJ1-5, with TRBD1 as a possible D gene (6 bases). The CDR3 consists of 13 residues. CDR1 and CDR2 (germline): SNHLY, FYNNEI. The V end was cut by 1 base, the J end by 7 bases, with 8 bases between. The CDR3 coding sequence is TGTGCCAGCAGTGAAGACAGGGCGCAGCCCCAGCATTTT. As protein: CASSEDRAQPQHF.

V usage is TRBV4-1 and J usage is TRBJ1-5; D ambiguous. Germline V CDR1 and CDR2: MGHRA, YSYEKL. V was trimmed by 0 bases and J by 3 bases, leaving 9 bases between them. The CDR3 runs to 15 residues. CDR3 loop: CASSQESVFNQPQHF. The CDR3 region has the DNA TGCGCCAGCAGCCAAGAGTCGGTATTCAATCAGCCCCAGCATTTT.

The table lists this clone with a count of one. The chain carries TRBV30 and TRBJ1-6, with D possibly being TRBD1 (5 bases). The CDR3 consists of 13 residues. Trimming took off 8 bases at V and 4 bases at J, with 12 bases between the two ends. Germline V gene data show CDR1 as GTSNPN and CDR2 as SVGIG (reference sequence). The CDR3 here is CARMTDYNSPLHF. DNA for the CDR3: TGTGCCCGCATGACAGATTATAATTCACCCCTCCACTTT.

The CDR3 region has the DNA TGTGCCAGCACTCCCTTAACCGGGACAGGGGGTAGGAATGAGCAGTTCTTC. Residues: CASTPLTGTGGRNEQFF. The chain recombines TRBV27 with TRBJ2-1; 11 bases are a match to TRBD1. The germline gives CDR1 MNHEY, CDR2 SMNVEV (reference sequence). With 7 bases clipped from V and 7 bases from J, the junction kept 15 bases outside the gene matches. The CDR3 runs 17 residues.

The gene calls are TRBV15 and TRBJ2-3, with D perhaps TRBD2 (6 bases). Deletions cut 5 bases from V and 6 bases from J, with 21 bases between. The germline gives CDR1 LNHNV, CDR2 YYDKDF (reference sequence). This CDR3 is 16 amino acids long. The CDR3 spells CATSRLGRAEGDTQYF. DNA of the CDR3: TGTGCCACCAGCCGACTAGGCAGAGCGGAGGGGGATACGCAGTATTTT.

The chain employs TRBV30 and TRBJ1-1; 7 bases map to TRBD1. The CDR3 has 12 residues. CDR1 and CDR2 (germline): GTSNPN, SVGIG (reference sequence). V shed 5 bases and J 5 bases; nucleotides not matched to a gene: 5. Here the CDR3 reads CAWDRVETEAFF. CDR3 nucleotides: TGTGCCTGGGACAGGGTGGAGACTGAAGCTTTCTTT.

Turning to this clone: Relative to the germline gene, one junction end is altered; a read error may explain this. This rearrangement joins TRBV20-1 to TRBJ1-4; tentative D call: TRBD1 (6 bases). The CDR3 covers 11 residues. Germline V gives CDR1 DFQATT, CDR2 SNEGSKA (reference sequence). This CDR3 is CSAREGGGFVF. DNA of the CDR3: TGCAGTGCTAGAGAAGGGGGGGGGTTTGTTTTT.

The V call is TRBV5-1, the J call TRBJ1-1; D unresolved. Germline loops: CDR1 SGHRS, CDR2 YFSETQ. V lost 0 bases and J 3 bases, leaving 9 bases between the germline ends. There are 14 residues in the CDR3. The CDR3 here is CASSLVAQHTEAFF. The CDR3 region has the DNA TGCGCCAGCAGCTTGGTGGCTCAGCACACTGAAGCTTTCTTT. The whole variable domain, filled in from reference TRBV5-1 and TRBJ1-1, reads KAGVTQTPRYLIKTRGQQVTLSCSPISGHRSVSWYQQTPGQGLQFLFEYFSETQRNKGNFPGRFSGRQFSNSRSEMNVSTLELGDSALYLCASSLVAQHTEAFFGQGTRLTVV.

This chain connects TRBV5-4 to TRBJ1-5; possibly TRBD1 for D (6 bases). V was cut by 3 bases and J by 4 bases, with 8 bases left in between. There are 13 residues in the CDR3. Per the germline V gene, CDR1 is SGHNT and CDR2 is YYREEE (reference sequence). The CDR3 DNA reads as TGTGCCAGCAGCTGGGACAAAAATCAGCCCCAGCATTTT. Translated, it gives CASSWDKNQPQHF. The full variable domain, completed using reference TRBV5-4 and TRBJ1-5, is ETGVTQSPTHLIKTRGQQVTLRCSSQSGHNTVSWYQQALGQGPQFIFQYYREEENGRGNFPPRFSGLQFPNYSSELNVNALELDDSALYLCASSWDKNQPQHFGDGTRLSIL.

This CDR3 is CASRGTGLMTGELFF. Here the CDR3 DNA reads TGTGCCAGCAGAGGGACAGGGTTGATGACCGGGGAGCTGTTTTTT. The rearrangement uses TRBV25-1 and TRBJ2-2; 9 bases match TRBD1. The CDR3 has 15 residues. V lost 6 bases to trimming and J lost 5 bases; unmatched junction nucleotides: 7. CDR1 and CDR2 from the germline V gene are MGHDK and SYGVNS.

The gene calls are TRBV20-1 and TRBJ1-1; maybe TRBD1 (5 bases). The V gene's germline CDR1 is DFQATT and CDR2 SNEGSKA (reference sequence). The CDR3 totals 11 residues. Trimming took off 1 base at V and 7 bases at J, with 7 bases between the two ends. The CDR3 DNA reads as TGCAGTGCTAGAGGGGGGGTTGAAGCTTTCTTT. Encoded protein: CSARGGVEAFF.

The chain carries TRBV5-1 and TRBJ2-5, with 15 bases that match TRBD2. The V segment lost 4 bases and the J segment 2 bases; nucleotides outside the gene matches: 3. CDR1 SGHRS and CDR2 YFSETQ come from the germline V gene. This CDR3 is built from 16 residues. CDR3 coding DNA: TGCGCCAGCAGCGCAGGACTAGCGGGGGGGCAAGAGACCCAGTACTTC. It yields the protein CASSAGLAGGQETQYF.

The chain carries TRBV18 and TRBJ1-2, with 8 bases matching TRBD1. V lost 5 bases to trimming and J lost 8 bases; unmatched junction nucleotides: 4. From germline, CDR1 is KGHSH and CDR2 LQKENI. The CDR3 totals 12 residues. CDR3 nucleotides: TGTGCCAGCTCAAGGACAGGGCAAGGCTACACCTTC. Translation gives CASSRTGQGYTF.

The V call is TRBV19, the J call TRBJ2-1; no clear D gene. The CDR3 covers 14 residues. V gave up 5 bases and J gave up 7 bases, with 15 bases separating them. Germline CDR1 is LNHDA and CDR2 is SQIVND (reference sequence). The DNA of the CDR3 is TGTGCCAGTAGTCGAGGTAATGAGGTAAATGAGCAGTTCTTC. This gives the protein CASSRGNEVNEQFF. Based on the CDR3 plus reference TRBV19 and TRBJ2-1, the full variable domain is DGGITQSPKYLFRKEGQNVTLSCEQNLNHDAMYWYRQDPGQGLRLIYYSQIVNDFQKGDIAEGYSVSREKKESFPLTVTSAQKNPTAFYLCASSRGNEVNEQFFGPGTRLTVL.

This sequence joins TRBV18 and TRBJ2-7; 7 bases fit TRBD1. J was trimmed by 2 bases and V by 3 bases; bases with no gene match: 7. This CDR3 contains 15 residues. Germline CDR1 and CDR2: KGHSH and LQKENI. CDR3 amino acids: CASSPRDSGAYEQYF. As DNA, the CDR3 is TGTGCCAGCTCACCCCGGGACAGTGGGGCCTACGAGCAGTACTTC. Filled out from reference TRBV18 and TRBJ2-7, the complete variable domain reads NAGVMQNPRHLVRRRGQEARLRCSPMKGHSHVYWYRQLPEEGLKFMVYLQKENIIDESGMPKERFSAEFPKEGPSILRIQQVVRGDSAAYFCASSPRDSGAYEQYFGPGTRLTVT.

CDR3 sequence (DNA): TGTGCCAGCAGTTTATCTATCACAGATACGCAGTATTTT. Residues: CASSLSITDTQYF. V usage is TRBV27 and J usage is TRBJ2-3; D ambiguous. CDR1 is MNHEY and CDR2 is SMNVEV in the germline V gene (reference sequence). The CDR3 covers 13 residues. V dropped 0 bases and J dropped 2 bases, with 3 bases sitting between them.

This clone was counted once. The V and J genes are TRBV7-8 and TRBJ1-6, with no clear D. The germline CDR1 and CDR2 sequences are SGHVS and FQNEAQ. The CDR3 has 13 amino acids. Trimming removed 5 bases from V and 11 bases from J, with 13 bases in between. CDR3 region: CASSPVPMTPLHF. For the CDR3, the DNA is TGTGCCAGCAGCCCAGTTCCCATGACACCCCTCCACTTT.

The J gene is TRBJ1-1, the V gene TRBV5-5; 8 bases are shared with TRBD1. CDR1 is SGHKS, CDR2 YYEKEE, per germline (reference sequence). This CDR3 contains 12 residues. V shed 3 bases and J 11 bases; nucleotides not matched to a gene: 6. This CDR3 reads CASSYGQGPAFF. CDR3 bases: TGTGCCAGCAGCTACGGACAGGGCCCGGCTTTCTTT. The full variable domain, rest sourced from reference TRBV5-5 and TRBJ1-1, is DAGVTQSPTHLIKTRGQQVTLRCSPISGHKSVSWYQQVLGQGPQFIFQYYEKEERGRGNFPDRFSARQFPNYSSELNVNALLLGDSALYLCASSYGQGPAFFGQGTRLTVV.